This T cell receptor beta chain was documented in a study of blood T cell repertoires in COVID-19. Study-level information: Specimens from acute and convalescent COVID-19 originated in the United States, Italy and Spain. Sources were T cells, B-cell-depleted T cells, or PBMCs; the material itself was cDNA or gDNA.

Authors' data handling: The authors estimated nucleated cell counts from reference gene primer amplification. Data came from immunoSEQ multiplex PCR; TCRdb stores just in-frame clones and leaves some out. V, J and clone size reflect that table, while D and trimming were determined from the DNA. The table includes tens of thousands of clones, 90% detected once. CDR3 size: 14 residues. Deletions cut 7 bases from V and 7 bases from J, with 17 bases between. The clonotype comes from an elderly woman with acute or convalescent COVID-19. The specimen was peripheral blood. The chain uses TRBV23-1 and TRBJ2-1; possibly TRBD2 for D (5 bases). TRBV23-1 is noted as an ORF with a role that remains uncertain. The CDR3 DNA reads as TGCGCCAGCATTGAGAAGCGGCCGGTTAATGAGCAGTTCTTC. It translates to CASIEKRPVNEQFF.